This TCR beta chain came from a study of pediatric ulcerative colitis. Whole-study findings and limits: A couple of patients' blood samples yielded substantially fewer templates.

Generated by immunoSEQ multiplex PCR, the TCRdb table keeps only in-frame clones and is missing some. The table lists roughly 38,000 clones, 75% to 90% of them singletons. The germline V gene encodes CDR1 SGHTA and CDR2 FQGNSA. With V trimmed by 6 bases and J by 0 bases, 9 bases remained unmatched. The CDR3 has 16 residues. For this clone: Its antigen is not identified.

This clonotype was obtained from a girl between 5 and 17 years old with moderate ulcerative colitis. The genes are TRBV7-2 and TRBJ2-7, with 9 nucleotides matching TRBD2. Sequencing was done on a sample of blood. CDR3 DNA sequence: TGTGCCAGCAGATCTGCTAGCGGGGCTTACTCCTACGAGCAGTACTTC. Translation gives CASRSASGAYSYEQYF.